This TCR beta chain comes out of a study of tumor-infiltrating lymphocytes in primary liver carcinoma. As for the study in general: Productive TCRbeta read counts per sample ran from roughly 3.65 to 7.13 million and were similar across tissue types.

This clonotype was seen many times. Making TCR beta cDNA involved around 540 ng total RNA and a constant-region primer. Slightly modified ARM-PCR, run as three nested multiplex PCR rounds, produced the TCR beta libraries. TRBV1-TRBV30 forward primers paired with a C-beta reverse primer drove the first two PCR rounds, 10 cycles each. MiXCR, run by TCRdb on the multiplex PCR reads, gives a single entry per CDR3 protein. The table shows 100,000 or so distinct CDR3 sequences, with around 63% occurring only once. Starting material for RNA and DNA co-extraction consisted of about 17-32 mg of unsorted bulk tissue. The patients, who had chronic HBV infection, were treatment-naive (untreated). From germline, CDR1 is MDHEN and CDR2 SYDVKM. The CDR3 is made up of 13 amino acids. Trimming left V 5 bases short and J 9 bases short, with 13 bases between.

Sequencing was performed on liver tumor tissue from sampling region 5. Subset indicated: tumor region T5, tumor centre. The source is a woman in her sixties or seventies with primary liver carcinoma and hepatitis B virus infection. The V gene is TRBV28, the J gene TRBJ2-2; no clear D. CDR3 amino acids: CASSLYSSRELFF. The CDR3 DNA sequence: TGTGCCAGCAGTCTCTACAGCAGCCGGGAGCTGTTTTTT. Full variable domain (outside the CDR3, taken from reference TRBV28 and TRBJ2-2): DVKVTQSSRYLVKRTGEKVFLECVQDMDHENMFWYRQDPGLGLRLIYFSYDVKMKEKGDIPEGYSVSREKKERFSLILESASTNQTSMYLCASSLYSSRELFFGEGSRLTVL.